The clone carrying this TCR beta chain was recorded at least ten times. Its target is unknown. This record belongs to a study of identical twins. Study-wide points: A partial confounding effect on zero-insertion analyses could come from invariant MAIT and iNKT cells.

With 1 base removed from V and 7 bases from J, the gap between germline ends came to 10 bases. The CDR3 runs to 14 residues. Unique molecular identifiers were present on the cDNA, which also gained a universal primer site by template switching. Using its own MiXCR run on the 5' RACE reads, TCRdb lists one record per CDR3 protein. Of 350,000 or so distinct CDR3 sequences listed, 9% were seen once; the top ten hold under 10%. Input material: naive T cells sorted from blood. The chain joins TRBV12-3 or TRBV12-4 to TRBJ2-2, with D perhaps TRBD2 (5 bases). This receptor was obtained from a woman aged 45 to 65 in good health. CDR3 sequence: CASSLGERVGELFF. The CDR3 nucleotides read TGTGCCAGCAGTTTAGGCGAGAGGGTCGGGGAGCTGTTTTTT.